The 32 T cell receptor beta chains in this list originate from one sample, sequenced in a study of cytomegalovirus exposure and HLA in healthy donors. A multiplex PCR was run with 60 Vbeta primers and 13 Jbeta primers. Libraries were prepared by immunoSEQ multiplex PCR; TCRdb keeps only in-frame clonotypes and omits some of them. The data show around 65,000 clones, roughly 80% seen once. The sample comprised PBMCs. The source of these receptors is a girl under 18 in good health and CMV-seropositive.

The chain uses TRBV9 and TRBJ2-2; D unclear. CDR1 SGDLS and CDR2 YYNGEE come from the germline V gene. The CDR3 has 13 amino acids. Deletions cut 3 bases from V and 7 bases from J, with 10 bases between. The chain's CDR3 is CASSESRGGELFF. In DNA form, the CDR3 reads TGTGCCAGCAGCGAGTCAAGAGGCGGGGAGCTGTTTTTT.

The CDR3 sequence is CASSPSRTGNAEQYF. The CDR3 coding sequence is TGTGCCAGCAGCCCCTCGAGGACCGGGAACGCCGAGCAGTACTTC. V usage is TRBV7-6 and J usage is TRBJ2-7; a weak D match, TRBD2 (5 bases). The ends were cut back, 5 bases at V and 6 bases at J, with 20 bases in the middle. Per the germline V gene, CDR1 is SGHVS and CDR2 is FNYEAQ. The CDR3 runs to 15 residues.

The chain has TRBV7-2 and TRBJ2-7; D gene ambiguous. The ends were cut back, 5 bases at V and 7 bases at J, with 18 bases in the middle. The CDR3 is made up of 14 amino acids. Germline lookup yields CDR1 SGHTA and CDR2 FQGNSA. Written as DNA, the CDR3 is TGTGCCAGCAGCCGCCTTTGGGCCCACGGTGAGCAGTACTTC. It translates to CASSRLWAHGEQYF.

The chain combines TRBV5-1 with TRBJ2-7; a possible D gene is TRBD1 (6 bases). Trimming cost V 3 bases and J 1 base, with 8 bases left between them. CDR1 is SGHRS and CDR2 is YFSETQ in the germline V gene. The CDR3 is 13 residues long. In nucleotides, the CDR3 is TGCGCCAGCAGCTGGGACACTTCCTACGAGCAGTACTTC. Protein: CASSWDTSYEQYF.

The CDR3, as DNA: TGTGCCAGCAGTGTCACACAGGGTGATGGCTACACCTTC. Translating it yields CASSVTQGDGYTF. The chain has TRBV2 and TRBJ1-2; maybe TRBD1 (6 bases). V dropped 4 bases and J dropped 6 bases, with 12 bases sitting between them. The CDR3 is 13 amino acids. Germline V lookup: CDR1 SNHLY, CDR2 FYNNEI.

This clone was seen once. CDR3 loop: CAWSVGSGGPRGEQFF. As DNA, the CDR3 is TGTGCCTGGAGTGTTGGATCCGGGGGGCCCCGAGGGGAGCAGTTCTTC. The chain recombines TRBV30 with TRBJ2-1; possibly TRBD2 for D (7 bases). CDR1 is GTSNPN and CDR2 is SVGIG in the germline V gene (reference sequence). The length of the CDR3 is 16 residues. The germline V and J ends were trimmed by 0 bases and 10 bases, with 22 bases remaining between them.

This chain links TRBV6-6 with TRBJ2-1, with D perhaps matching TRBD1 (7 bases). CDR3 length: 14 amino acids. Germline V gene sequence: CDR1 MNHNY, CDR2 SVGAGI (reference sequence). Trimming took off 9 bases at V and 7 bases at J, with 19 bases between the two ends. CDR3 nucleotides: TGTGCCAGTCATTCTCAACAGGGGAGGAATGAGCAGTTCTTC. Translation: CASHSQQGRNEQFF.

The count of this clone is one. The CDR3 DNA reads TGTGCCAGCAGCGCGTCAGGGGGTTTGACCGGGGAGCTGTTTTTT. It encodes CASSASGGLTGELFF. This rearrangement joins TRBV9 to TRBJ2-2, with TRBD1 identical over 7 bases. The CDR3 has 15 amino acids. CDR1 is SGDLS, CDR2 YYNGEE, per germline. The V segment lost 3 bases and the J segment 5 bases; nucleotides outside the gene matches: 7. Based on the CDR3 plus reference TRBV9 and TRBJ2-2, the full variable domain is DSGVTQTPKHLITATGQRVTLRCSPRSGDLSVYWYQQSLDQGLQFLIQYYNGEERAKGNILERFSAQQFPDLHSELNLSSLELGDSALYFCASSASGGLTGELFFGEGSRLTVL.

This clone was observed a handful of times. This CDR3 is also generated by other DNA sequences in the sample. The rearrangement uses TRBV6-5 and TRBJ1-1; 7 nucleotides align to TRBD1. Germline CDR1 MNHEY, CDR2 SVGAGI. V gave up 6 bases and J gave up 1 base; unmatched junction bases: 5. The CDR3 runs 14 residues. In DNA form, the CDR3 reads TGTGCCAGCAGACCTGGGACAGCGAACACTGAAGCTTTCTTT. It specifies CASRPGTANTEAFF.

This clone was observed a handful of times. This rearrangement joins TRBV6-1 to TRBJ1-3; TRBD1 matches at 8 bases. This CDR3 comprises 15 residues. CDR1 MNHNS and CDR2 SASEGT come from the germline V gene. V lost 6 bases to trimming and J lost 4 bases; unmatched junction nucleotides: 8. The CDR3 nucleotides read TGTGCCAGCAGATCGGACAGGGTGCCCGGAAACACCATATATTTT. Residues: CASRSDRVPGNTIYF.

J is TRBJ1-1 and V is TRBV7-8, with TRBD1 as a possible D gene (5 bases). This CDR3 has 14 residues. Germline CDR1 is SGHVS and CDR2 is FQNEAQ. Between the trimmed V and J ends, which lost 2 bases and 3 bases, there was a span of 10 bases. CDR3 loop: CASSLRGWDTEAFF. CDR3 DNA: TGTGCCAGCAGCTTAAGGGGATGGGACACTGAAGCTTTCTTT.

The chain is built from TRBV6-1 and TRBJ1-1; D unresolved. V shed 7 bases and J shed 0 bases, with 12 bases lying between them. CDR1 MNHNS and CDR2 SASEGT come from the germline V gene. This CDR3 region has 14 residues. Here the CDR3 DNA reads TGTGCCAGCATTTATTGGGCCCTGAACACTGAAGCTTTCTTT. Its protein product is CASIYWALNTEAFF.

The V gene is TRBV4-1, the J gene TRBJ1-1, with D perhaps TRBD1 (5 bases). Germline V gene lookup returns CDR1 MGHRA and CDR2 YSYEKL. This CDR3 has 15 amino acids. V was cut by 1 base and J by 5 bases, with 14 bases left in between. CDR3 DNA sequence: TGCGCCAGCAGCCAAGGGATGCAGGGCCGGACTGAAGCTTTCTTT. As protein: CASSQGMQGRTEAFF.

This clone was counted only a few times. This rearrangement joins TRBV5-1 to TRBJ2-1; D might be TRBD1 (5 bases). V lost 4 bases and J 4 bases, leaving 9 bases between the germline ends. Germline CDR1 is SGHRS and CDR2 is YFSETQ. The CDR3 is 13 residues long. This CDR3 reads CASSIDSYNEQFF. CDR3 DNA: TGCGCCAGCAGCATCGACAGTTACAATGAGCAGTTCTTC.

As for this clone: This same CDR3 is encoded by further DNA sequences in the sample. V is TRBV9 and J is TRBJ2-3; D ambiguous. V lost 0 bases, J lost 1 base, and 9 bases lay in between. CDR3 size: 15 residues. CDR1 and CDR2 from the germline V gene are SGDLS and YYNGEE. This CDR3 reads CASSVAGQGTDTQYF. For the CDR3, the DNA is TGTGCCAGCAGCGTAGCCGGCCAGGGCACAGATACGCAGTATTTT.

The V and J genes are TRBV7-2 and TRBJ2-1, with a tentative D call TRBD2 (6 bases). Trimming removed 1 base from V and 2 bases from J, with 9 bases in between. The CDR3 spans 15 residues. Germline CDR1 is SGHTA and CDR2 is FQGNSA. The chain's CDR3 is CASSLGGVPYNEQFF. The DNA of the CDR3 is TGTGCCAGCAGCTTAGGGGGGGTTCCCTACAATGAGCAGTTCTTC. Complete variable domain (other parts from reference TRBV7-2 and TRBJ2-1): GAGVSQSPSNKVTEKGKDVELRCDPISGHTALYWYRQSLGQGLEFLIYFQGNSAPDKSGLPSDRFSAERTGGSVSTLTIQRTQQEDSAVYLCASSLGGVPYNEQFFGPGTRLTVL.

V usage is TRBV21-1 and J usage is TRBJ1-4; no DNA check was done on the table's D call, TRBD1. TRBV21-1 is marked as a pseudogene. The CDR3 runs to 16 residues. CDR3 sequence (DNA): TGTGCCAGCAGCATTTTGGGGACAGGGGGCAGGGAAAAACTGTTTTTT. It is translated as CASSILGTGGREKLFF.

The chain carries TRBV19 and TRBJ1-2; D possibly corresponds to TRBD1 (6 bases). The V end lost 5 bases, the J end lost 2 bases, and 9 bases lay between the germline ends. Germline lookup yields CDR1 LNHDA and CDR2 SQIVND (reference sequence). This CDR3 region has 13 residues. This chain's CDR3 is CASSDTGNYGYTF. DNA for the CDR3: TGTGCCAGTAGTGACACAGGGAACTATGGCTACACCTTC.

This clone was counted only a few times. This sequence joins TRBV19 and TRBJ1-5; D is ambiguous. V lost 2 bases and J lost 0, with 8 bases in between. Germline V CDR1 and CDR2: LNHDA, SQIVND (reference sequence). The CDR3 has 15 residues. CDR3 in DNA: TGTGCCAGTAGTATACTCCCCGTTAGCAATCAGCCCCAGCATTTT. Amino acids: CASSILPVSNQPQHF.

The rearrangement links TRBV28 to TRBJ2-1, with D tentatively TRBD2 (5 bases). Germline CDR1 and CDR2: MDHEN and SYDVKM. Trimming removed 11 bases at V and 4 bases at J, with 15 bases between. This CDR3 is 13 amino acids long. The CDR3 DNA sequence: TGTGCCGTAGCTCGGGAACGATACAATGAGCAGTTCTTC. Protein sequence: CAVARERYNEQFF.

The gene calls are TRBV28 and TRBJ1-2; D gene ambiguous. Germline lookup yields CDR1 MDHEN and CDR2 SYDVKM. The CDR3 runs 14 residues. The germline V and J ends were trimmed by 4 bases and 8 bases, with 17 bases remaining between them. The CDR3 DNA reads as TGTGCCAGCAGTTACAGACAAGCTCGGTACGGCTACACCTTC. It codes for CASSYRQARYGYTF.

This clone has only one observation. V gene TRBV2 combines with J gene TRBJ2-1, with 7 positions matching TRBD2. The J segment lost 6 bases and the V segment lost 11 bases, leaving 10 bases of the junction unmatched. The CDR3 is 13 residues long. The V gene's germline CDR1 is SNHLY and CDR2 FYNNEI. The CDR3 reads CAYVGGSSNEQFF. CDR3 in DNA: TGTGCCTACGTGGGGGGGAGTAGCAATGAGCAGTTCTTC.

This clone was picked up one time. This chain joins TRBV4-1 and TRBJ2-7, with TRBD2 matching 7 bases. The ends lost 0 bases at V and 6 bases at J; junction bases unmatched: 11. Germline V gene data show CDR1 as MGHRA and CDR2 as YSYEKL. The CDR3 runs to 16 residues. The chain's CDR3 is CASSQDWGEGGFEQYF. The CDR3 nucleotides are TGCGCCAGCAGCCAAGATTGGGGGGAGGGAGGCTTCGAGCAGTACTTC.

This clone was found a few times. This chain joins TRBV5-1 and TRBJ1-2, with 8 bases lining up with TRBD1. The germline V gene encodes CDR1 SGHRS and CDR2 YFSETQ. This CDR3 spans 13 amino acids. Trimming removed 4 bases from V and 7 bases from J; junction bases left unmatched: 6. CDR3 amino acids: CASSQTGESGYTF. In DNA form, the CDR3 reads TGCGCCAGCAGCCAGACAGGGGAGAGTGGCTACACCTTC. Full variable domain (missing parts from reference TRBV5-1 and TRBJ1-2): KAGVTQTPRYLIKTRGQQVTLSCSPISGHRSVSWYQQTPGQGLQFLFEYFSETQRNKGNFPGRFSGRQFSNSRSEMNVSTLELGDSALYLCASSQTGESGYTFGSGTRLTVV.

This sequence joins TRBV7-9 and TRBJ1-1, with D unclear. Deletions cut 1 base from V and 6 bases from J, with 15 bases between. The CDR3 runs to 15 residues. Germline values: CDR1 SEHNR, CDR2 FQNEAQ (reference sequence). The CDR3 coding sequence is TGTGCCAGCAGCTTAGTGAGATTCGAAAAACCTGAAGCTTTCTTT. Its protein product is CASSLVRFEKPEAFF. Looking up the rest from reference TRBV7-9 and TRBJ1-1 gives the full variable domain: DTGVSQNPRHKITKRGQNVTFRCDPISEHNRLYWYRQTLGQGPEFLTYFQNEAQLEKSRLLSDRFSAERPKGSFSTLEIQRTEQGDSAMYLCASSLVRFEKPEAFFGQGTRLTVV.

The CDR3 DNA follows: TGTGCCAGCAGTAGGACAGGGGCTGCTTTTGAAGCTTTCTTT. This codes for CASSRTGAAFEAFF. The rearrangement joins TRBV6-4 to TRBJ1-1, with 9 bases matching TRBD1. The J segment lost 7 bases and the V segment lost 5 bases, leaving 8 bases of the junction unmatched. The CDR3 covers 14 residues. CDR1 and CDR2 (germline): MRHNA, SNTAGT.

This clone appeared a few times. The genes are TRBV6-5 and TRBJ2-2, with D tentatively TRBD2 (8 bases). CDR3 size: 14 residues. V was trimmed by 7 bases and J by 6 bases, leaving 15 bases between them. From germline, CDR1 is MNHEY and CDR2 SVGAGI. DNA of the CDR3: TGTGCCAGCACCCCGGGAGGGGGCGCCGGGGAGCTGTTTTTT. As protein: CASTPGGGAGELFF.

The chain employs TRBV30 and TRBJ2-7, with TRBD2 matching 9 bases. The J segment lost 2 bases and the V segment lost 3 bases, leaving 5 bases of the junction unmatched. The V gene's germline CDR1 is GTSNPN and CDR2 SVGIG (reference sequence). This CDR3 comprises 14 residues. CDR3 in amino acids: CAWSAGTSPYEQYF. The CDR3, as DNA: TGTGCCTGGAGCGCCGGGACTAGCCCCTACGAGCAGTACTTC.

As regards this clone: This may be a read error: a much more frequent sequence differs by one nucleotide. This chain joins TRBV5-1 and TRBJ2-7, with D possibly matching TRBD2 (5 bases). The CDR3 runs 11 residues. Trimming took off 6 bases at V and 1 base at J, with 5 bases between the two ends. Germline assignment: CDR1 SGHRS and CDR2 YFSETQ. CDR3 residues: CASTGSYEQYF. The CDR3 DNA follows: TGCGCCAGCACGGGGTCCTACGAGCAGTACTTC.

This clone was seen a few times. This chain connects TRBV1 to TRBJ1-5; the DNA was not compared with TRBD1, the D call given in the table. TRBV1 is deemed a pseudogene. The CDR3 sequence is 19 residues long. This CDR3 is CTSSQDRGLGASRNQPQHF. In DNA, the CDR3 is TGCACCAGCAGCCAAGATCGGGGCCTGGGGGCTAGCCGCAATCAGCCCCAGCATTTT.

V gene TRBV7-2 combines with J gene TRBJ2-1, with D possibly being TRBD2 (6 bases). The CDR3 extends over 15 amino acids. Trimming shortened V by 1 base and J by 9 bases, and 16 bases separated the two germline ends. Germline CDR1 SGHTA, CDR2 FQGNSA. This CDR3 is CASSLERGGISEQFF. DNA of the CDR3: TGTGCCAGCAGCTTAGAAAGAGGCGGGATAAGTGAGCAGTTCTTC.

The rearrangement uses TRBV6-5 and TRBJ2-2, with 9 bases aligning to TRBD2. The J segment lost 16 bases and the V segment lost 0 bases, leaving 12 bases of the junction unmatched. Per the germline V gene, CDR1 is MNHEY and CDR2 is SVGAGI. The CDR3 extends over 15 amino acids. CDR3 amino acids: CASSYSPSGDSPPFF. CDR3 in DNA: TGTGCCAGCAGTTACTCTCCTAGCGGGGACTCCCCGCCGTTTTTT.